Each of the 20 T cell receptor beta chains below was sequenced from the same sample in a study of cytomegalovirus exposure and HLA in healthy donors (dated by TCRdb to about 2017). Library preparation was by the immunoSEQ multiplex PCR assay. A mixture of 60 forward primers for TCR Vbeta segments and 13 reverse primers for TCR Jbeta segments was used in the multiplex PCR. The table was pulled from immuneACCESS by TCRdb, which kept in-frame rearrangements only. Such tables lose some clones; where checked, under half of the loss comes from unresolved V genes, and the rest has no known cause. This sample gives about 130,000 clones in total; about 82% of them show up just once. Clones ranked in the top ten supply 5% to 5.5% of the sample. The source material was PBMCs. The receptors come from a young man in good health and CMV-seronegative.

The CDR3 loop is CASSLSGGNQPQHF. The DNA of the CDR3 is TGTGCCAGCAGCCTCTCGGGAGGAAATCAGCCCCAGCATTTT. The chain carries TRBV25-1 and TRBJ1-5; the D is unclear. With 6 bases removed from V and 4 bases from J, the gap between germline ends came to 13 bases. The CDR3 spans 14 residues. Germline CDR1 and CDR2: MGHDK and SYGVNS.

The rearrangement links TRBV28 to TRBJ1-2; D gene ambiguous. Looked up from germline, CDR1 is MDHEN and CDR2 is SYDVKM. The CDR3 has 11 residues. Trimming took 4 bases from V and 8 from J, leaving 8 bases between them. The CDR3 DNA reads TGTGCCAGCAGTTCCCGGAGAGGCTACACCTTC. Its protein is CASSSRRGYTF.

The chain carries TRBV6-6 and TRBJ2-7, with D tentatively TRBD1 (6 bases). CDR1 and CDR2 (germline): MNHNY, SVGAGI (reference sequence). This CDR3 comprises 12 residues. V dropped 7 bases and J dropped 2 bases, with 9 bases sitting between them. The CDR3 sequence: CASTRTAYEQYF. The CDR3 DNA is TGTGCCAGCACCCGGACAGCCTACGAGCAGTACTTC.

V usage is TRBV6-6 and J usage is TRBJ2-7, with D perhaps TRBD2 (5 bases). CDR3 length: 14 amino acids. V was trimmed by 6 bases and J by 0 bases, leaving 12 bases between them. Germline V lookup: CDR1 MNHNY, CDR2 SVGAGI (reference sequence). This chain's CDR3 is CASREVGGSYEQYF. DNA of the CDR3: TGTGCCAGCAGGGAAGTCGGAGGCTCCTACGAGCAGTACTTC.

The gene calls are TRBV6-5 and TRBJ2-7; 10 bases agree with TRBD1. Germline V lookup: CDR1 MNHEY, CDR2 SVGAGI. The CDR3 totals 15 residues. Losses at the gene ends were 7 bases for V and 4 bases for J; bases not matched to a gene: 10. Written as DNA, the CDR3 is TGTGCCAGCACCTACGCTCTGGGACAGGGGTACGAGCAGTACTTC. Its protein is CASTYALGQGYEQYF.

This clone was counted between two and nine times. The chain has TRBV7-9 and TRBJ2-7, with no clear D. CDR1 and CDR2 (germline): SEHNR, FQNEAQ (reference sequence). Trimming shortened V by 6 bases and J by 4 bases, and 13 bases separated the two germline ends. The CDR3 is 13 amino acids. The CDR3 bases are TGTGCCAGCAGTTCAACCGTGCGGTACGAGCAGTACTTC. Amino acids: CASSSTVRYEQYF.

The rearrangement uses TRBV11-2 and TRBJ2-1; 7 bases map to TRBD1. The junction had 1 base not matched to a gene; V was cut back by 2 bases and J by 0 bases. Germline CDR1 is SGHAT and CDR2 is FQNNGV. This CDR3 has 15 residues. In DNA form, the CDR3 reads TGTGCCAGCAGCTTACGGGACAGCTCCTACAATGAGCAGTTCTTC. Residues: CASSLRDSSYNEQFF.

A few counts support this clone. The CDR3 here is CASLQGQGPPNYGYTF. The CDR3 DNA follows: TGTGCCAGCCTCCAGGGACAGGGGCCTCCTAACTATGGCTACACCTTC. The J gene is TRBJ1-2, the V gene TRBV19; 10 positions agree with TRBD1. The V segment lost 9 bases and the J segment 0 bases; nucleotides outside the gene matches: 10. This CDR3 has 16 amino acids. The germline V gene encodes CDR1 LNHDA and CDR2 SQIVND (reference sequence).

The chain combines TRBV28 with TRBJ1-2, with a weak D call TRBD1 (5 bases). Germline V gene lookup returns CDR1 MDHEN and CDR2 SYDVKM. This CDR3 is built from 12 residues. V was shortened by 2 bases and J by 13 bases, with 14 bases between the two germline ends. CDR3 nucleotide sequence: TGTGCCAGCAGTTTAAACAGGCACCGGTCCACCTTC. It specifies CASSLNRHRSTF.

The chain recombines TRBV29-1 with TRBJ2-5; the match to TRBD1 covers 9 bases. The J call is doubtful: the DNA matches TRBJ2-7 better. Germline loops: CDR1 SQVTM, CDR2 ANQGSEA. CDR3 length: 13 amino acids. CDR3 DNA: TGCAGCGTCGGCCCGGGACAGGGCTACGAGCAGTACTTC. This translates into CSVGPGQGYEQYF.

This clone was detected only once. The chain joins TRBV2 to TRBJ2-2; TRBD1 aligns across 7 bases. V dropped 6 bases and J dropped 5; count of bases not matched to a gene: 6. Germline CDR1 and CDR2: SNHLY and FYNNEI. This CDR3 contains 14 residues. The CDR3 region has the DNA TGTGCCAGCAGCGTGGTACAGGGGACCGGGGAGCTGTTTTTT. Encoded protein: CASSVVQGTGELFF.

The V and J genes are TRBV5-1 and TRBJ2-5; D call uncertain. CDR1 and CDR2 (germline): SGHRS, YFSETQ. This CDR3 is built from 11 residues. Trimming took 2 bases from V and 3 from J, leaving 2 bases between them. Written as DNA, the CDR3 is TGCGCCAGCAGCTTTAAAGAGACCCAGTACTTC. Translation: CASSFKETQYF.

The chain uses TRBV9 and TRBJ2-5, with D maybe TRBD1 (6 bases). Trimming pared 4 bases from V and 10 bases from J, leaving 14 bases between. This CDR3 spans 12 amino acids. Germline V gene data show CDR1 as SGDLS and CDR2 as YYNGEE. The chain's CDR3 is CASSTPDRSQYF. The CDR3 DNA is TGTGCCAGCAGCACCCCTGACAGGAGCCAGTACTTC.

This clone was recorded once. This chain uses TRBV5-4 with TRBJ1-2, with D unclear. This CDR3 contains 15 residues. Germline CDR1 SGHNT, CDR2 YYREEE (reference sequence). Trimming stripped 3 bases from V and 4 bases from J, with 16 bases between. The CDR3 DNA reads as TGTGCCAGCAGCTCCCCCCACGGGATTGGCTATGGCTACACCTTC. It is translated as CASSSPHGIGYGYTF.

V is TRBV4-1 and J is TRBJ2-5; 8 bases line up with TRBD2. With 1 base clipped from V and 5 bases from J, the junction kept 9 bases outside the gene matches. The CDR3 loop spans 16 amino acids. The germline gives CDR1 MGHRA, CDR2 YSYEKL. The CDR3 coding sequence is TGCGCCAGCAGCCAAGCGATTAGCGGGAATTGGGAGACCCAGTACTTC. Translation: CASSQAISGNWETQYF.

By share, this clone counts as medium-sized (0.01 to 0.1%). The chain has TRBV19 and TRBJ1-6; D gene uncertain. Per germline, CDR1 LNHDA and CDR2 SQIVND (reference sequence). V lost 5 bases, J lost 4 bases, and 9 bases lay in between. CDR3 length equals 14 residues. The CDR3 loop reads CASSLSEYNSPLHF. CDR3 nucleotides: TGTGCCAGTAGTTTGTCAGAATATAATTCACCCCTCCACTTT.

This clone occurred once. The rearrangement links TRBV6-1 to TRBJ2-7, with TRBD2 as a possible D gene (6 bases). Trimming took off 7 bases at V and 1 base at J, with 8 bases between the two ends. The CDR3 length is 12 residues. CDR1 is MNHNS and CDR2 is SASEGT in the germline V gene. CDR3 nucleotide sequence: TGTGCCAGCAACCGGGGGTCCTACGAGCAGTACTTC. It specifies CASNRGSYEQYF.

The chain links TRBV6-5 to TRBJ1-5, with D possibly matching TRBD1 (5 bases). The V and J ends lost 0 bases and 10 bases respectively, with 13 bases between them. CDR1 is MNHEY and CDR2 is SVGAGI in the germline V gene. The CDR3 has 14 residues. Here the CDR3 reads CASSYSAQGGPQHF. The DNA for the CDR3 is TGTGCCAGCAGTTACTCAGCTCAGGGTGGTCCCCAGCATTTT.

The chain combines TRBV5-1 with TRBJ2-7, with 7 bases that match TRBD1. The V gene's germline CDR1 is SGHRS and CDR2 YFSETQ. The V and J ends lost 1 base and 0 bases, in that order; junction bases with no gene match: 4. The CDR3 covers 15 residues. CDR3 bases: TGCGCCAGCAGCTTGACACAGGGGAGCTCCTACGAGCAGTACTTC. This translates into CASSLTQGSSYEQYF.

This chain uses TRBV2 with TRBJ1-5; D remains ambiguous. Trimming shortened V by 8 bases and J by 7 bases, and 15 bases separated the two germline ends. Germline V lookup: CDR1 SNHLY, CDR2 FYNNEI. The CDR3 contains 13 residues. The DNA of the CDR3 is TGTGCCAGCGAGAGGTCAGCAAGGCAGCCCCAGCATTTT. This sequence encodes CASERSARQPQHF.